Detailed here is one T cell receptor beta chain. As yet, its antigen is unknown. The data originate from a study of T-cell memory formation after mild COVID-19. Study-wide background: Most TCR clusters belonged to a single donor.

MiXCR was run by TCRdb on the 5' RACE reads, yielding one entry per CDR3 protein. This table has around 410,000 distinct CDR3 sequences, more than 20% appearing once. Germline V gene lookup returns CDR1 SGHTA and CDR2 FQGNSA. The length of the CDR3 is 15 residues. The V gene end was trimmed by 5 bases and the J gene end by 5 bases; junction bases not matched to a gene: 11. Overall study findings and caveats: Day 37-peaking second-wave clones had unconfirmed SARS-CoV-2 specificity.

Sequencing was carried out using PBMCs or a T cell subset sorted from them (not recorded which). The V and J genes are TRBV7-2 and TRBJ2-5; 7 bases match TRBD2. This sequence was found in an adult woman who had mild COVID-19 (a few samples of this study predate the infection). Cell type and time point are not known. Here the CDR3 DNA reads TGTGCCAGCAGCCCTCGAGGGGCGGGGGTCGAGACCCAGTACTTC. It encodes CASSPRGAGVETQYF.